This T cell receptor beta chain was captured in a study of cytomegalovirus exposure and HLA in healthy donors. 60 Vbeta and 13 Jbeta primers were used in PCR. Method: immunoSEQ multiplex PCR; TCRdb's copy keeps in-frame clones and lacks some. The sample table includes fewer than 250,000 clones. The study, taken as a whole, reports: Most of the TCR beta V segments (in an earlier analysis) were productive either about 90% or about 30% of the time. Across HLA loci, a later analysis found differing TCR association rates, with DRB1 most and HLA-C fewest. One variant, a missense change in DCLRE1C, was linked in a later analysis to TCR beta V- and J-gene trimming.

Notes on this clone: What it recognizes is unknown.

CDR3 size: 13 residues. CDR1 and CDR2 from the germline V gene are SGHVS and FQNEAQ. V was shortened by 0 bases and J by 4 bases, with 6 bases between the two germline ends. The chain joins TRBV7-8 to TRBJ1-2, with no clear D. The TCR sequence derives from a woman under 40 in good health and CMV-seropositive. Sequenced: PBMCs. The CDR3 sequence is CASSLARSYGYTF. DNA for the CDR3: TGTGCCAGCAGCTTAGCTCGTTCCTATGGCTACACCTTC.